A selection of T cell receptor beta chains follows, all from one sample in a study of T-cell memory formation after mild COVID-19. TCRdb passed the 5' RACE reads through MiXCR, listing each CDR3 protein once. The table shows approximately 350,000 distinct CDR3 sequences, with roughly an eighth occurring only once. Sequencing was carried out using PBMCs or a T cell subset sorted from them (not recorded which). The receptor source for this set is a man between 18 and 35 years old who had mild COVID-19 (a few samples of this study predate the infection). Cell type and time point are not known. Both conserved end residues are part of each CDR3. The order of the fields is CDR3 protein, CDR3 DNA, D gene, clone size, V gene, J gene. D genes are given only for firm matches. Not every row has a clone size; where given, it reads once, few, many or a size class.

CDR3 protein: CASSEHFKINYGYTF; CDR3 DNA: TGTGCCAGCAGTGAACATTTCAAGATTAACTATGGCTACACCTTC; D gene: -; clone size: -; V gene: TRBV6-1; J gene: TRBJ1-2
CDR3 protein: CASSVAGQGDNEQFF; CDR3 DNA: TGTGCCAGCAGCGTTGCCGGACAGGGGGACAATGAGCAGTTCTTC; D gene: TRBD1; clone size: many; V gene: TRBV9; J gene: TRBJ2-1
CDR3 protein: CASSQGRDWQFF; CDR3 DNA: TGTGCCAGCAGCCAAGGGCGAGACTGGCAGTTCTTC; D gene: -; clone size: few; V gene: TRBV14; J gene: TRBJ2-1
CDR3 protein: CASSLRTGMGEQYF; CDR3 DNA: TGTGCCAGCAGCTTACGAACAGGGATGGGGGAGCAGTACTTC; D gene: -; clone size: many; V gene: TRBV5-6; J gene: TRBJ2-7
CDR3 protein: CASSPLGWGNTGELFF; CDR3 DNA: TGTGCCAGCAGTCCGCTTGGATGGGGGAACACCGGGGAGCTGTTTTTT; D gene: -; clone size: few; V gene: TRBV6-5; J gene: TRBJ2-2
CDR3 protein: CASSQQGLNSPLHF; CDR3 DNA: TGTGCCAGCAGCCAACAGGGTCTTAATTCACCCCTCCACTTT; D gene: -; clone size: few; V gene: TRBV3-1; J gene: TRBJ1-6
CDR3 protein: CASSLRDGTQYF; CDR3 DNA: TGTGCCAGCAGCTTAAGGGATGGTACGCAGTATTTT; D gene: -; clone size: -; V gene: TRBV7-6; J gene: TRBJ2-3
CDR3 protein: CASSWLDSEAFF; CDR3 DNA: TGTGCCAGCAGCTGGTTGGACAGTGAAGCTTTCTTT; D gene: -; clone size: -; V gene: TRBV5-5; J gene: TRBJ1-1
CDR3 protein: CASSLTGSEQFF; CDR3 DNA: TGTGCCAGCAGCTTAACGGGTAGTGAGCAGTTCTTC; D gene: -; clone size: many; V gene: TRBV11-2; J gene: TRBJ2-1
CDR3 protein: CAAGGQGGNTGELFF; CDR3 DNA: TGCGCCGCAGGAGGACAGGGAGGGAACACCGGGGAGCTGTTTTTT; D gene: TRBD1; clone size: few; V gene: TRBV5-1; J gene: TRBJ2-2
CDR3 protein: CASSLVGQGALSNQPQHF; CDR3 DNA: TGTGCCAGCAGCTTAGTGGGACAGGGGGCGCTCAGCAATCAGCCCCAGCATTTT; D gene: TRBD1; clone size: -; V gene: TRBV7-8; J gene: TRBJ1-5
CDR3 protein: CASSQDRGERFF; CDR3 DNA: TGTGCCAGCAGCCAAGACAGGGGTGAAAGGTTCTTT; D gene: -; clone size: -; V gene: TRBV3-1; J gene: TRBJ1-1
CDR3 protein: CASSFLAGSSYNEQFF; CDR3 DNA: TGTGCCAGCAGCTTCCTAGCGGGGAGCTCCTACAATGAGCAGTTCTTC; D gene: TRBD2; clone size: few; V gene: TRBV7-2; J gene: TRBJ2-1
CDR3 protein: CASSLQELDLPGELFF; CDR3 DNA: TGCGCCAGCAGCTTACAGGAACTAGACCTGCCCGGGGAGCTGTTTTTT; D gene: -; clone size: -; V gene: TRBV5-1; J gene: TRBJ2-2
CDR3 protein: CASCWTGRGYTF; CDR3 DNA: TGTGCCAGCTGCTGGACAGGTCGCGGCTACACCTTC; D gene: TRBD1; clone size: -; V gene: TRBV12-3/TRBV12-4; J gene: TRBJ1-2
CDR3 protein: CASSLGSGGLYGYTF; CDR3 DNA: TGTGCCAGCTCCTTAGGGAGCGGGGGCCTCTATGGCTACACCTTC; D gene: -; clone size: -; V gene: TRBV2; J gene: TRBJ1-2
CDR3 protein: CSVEAGRTARDTQYF; CDR3 DNA: TGCAGCGTTGAAGCCGGGCGGACCGCAAGGGATACGCAGTATTTT; D gene: -; clone size: -; V gene: TRBV29-1; J gene: TRBJ2-3
CDR3 protein: CASSSTGRVFF; CDR3 DNA: TGTGCCAGCAGCTCCACAGGGAGGGTGTTTTTT; D gene: -; clone size: -; V gene: TRBV7-9; J gene: TRBJ1-4
CDR3 protein: CASSVDNYGYTF; CDR3 DNA: TGTGCCAGTAGTGTAGACAACTATGGCTACACCTTC; D gene: -; clone size: many; V gene: TRBV19; J gene: TRBJ1-2
CDR3 protein: CASSQDTAWYNEQFF; CDR3 DNA: TGTGCCAGCAGCCAAGATACAGCATGGTACAATGAGCAGTTCTTC; D gene: -; clone size: few; V gene: TRBV14; J gene: TRBJ2-1